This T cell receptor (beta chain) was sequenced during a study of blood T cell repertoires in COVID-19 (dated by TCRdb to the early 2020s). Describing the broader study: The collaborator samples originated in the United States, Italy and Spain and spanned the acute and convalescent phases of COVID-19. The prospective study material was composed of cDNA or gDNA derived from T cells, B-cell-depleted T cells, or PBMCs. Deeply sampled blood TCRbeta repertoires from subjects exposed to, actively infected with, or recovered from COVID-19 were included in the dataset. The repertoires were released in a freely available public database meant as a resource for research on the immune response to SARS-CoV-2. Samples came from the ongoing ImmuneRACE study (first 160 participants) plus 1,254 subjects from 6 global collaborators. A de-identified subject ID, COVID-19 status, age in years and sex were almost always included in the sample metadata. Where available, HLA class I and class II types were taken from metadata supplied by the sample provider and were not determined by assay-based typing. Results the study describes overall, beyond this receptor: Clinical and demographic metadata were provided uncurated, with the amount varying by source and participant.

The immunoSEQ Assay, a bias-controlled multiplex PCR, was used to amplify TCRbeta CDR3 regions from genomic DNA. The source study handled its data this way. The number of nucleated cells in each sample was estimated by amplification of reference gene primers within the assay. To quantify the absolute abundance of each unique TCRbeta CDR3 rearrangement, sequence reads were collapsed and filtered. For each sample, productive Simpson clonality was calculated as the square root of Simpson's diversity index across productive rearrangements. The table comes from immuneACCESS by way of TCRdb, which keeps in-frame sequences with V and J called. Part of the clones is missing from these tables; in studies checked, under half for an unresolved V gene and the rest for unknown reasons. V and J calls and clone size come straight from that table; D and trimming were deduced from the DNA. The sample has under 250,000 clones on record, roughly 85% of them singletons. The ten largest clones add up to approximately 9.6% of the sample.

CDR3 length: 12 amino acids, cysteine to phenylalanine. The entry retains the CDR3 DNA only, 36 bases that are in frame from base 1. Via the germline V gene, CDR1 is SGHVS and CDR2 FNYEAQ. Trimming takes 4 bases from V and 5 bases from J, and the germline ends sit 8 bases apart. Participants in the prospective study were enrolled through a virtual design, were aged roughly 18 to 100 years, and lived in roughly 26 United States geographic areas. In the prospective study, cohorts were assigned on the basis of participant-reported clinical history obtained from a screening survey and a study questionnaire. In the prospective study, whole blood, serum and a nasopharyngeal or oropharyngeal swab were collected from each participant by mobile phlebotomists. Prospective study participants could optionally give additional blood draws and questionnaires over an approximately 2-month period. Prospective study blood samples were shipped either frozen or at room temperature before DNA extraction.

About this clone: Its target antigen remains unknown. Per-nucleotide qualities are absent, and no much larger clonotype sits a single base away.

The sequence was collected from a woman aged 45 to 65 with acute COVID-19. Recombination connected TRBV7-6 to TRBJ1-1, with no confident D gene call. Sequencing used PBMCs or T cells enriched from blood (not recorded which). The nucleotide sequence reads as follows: TGTGCCAGCAGCTCGGGTGGGACTGAAGCTTTCTTT. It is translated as CASSSGGTEAFF.